The 4 T cell receptor beta chains listed next were all sequenced from one sample in a study of cytomegalovirus exposure and HLA in healthy donors. Researchers ran the PCR with 60 Vbeta and 13 Jbeta primers. The assay was immunoSEQ multiplex PCR, and TCRdb's table has in-frame clones only and misses some. The table includes more than 95,000 clones, 75% to 90% detected once. Sequenced input: PBMCs. These receptors were obtained from a man aged 25 to 45 in good health and CMV-seropositive.

In this sample, this clone turned up once. V gene TRBV7-3 combines with J gene TRBJ1-1; D is unresolved. The V gene lost 5 bases and the J gene lost 4 bases, with 20 bases spanning the gap. The CDR3 length is 16 residues. Germline CDR1 SGHTA, CDR2 FQGTGA. CDR3 sequence (DNA): TGTGCCAGCAGCCGGCTTTATAGGCCCGGGAGCACTGAAGCTTTCTTT. This gives the protein CASSRLYRPGSTEAFF.

This clone was found once. This CDR3 is also generated by other DNA sequences in the sample. The chain uses TRBV6-6 and TRBJ2-1; perhaps TRBD2 as D (5 bases). Trimming shortened V by 0 bases and J by 5 bases, and 5 bases separated the two germline ends. CDR3 length: 13 residues. CDR1 is MNHNY, CDR2 SVGAGI, per germline (reference sequence). CDR3 nucleotide sequence: TGTGCCAGCAGTTACTCGAGGGACAATGAGCAGTTCTTC. Protein product: CASSYSRDNEQFF.

Concerning this clone: The junction shows a germline mismatch at one end, possibly a read error. The V gene is TRBV7-9, the J gene TRBJ2-7, with TRBD2 matching 13 bases. CDR1 SEHNR and CDR2 FQNEAQ come from the germline V gene (reference sequence). CDR3 length equals 18 residues. The CDR3 loop reads CSSSFTSGGAGPGEEQYF. As DNA, the CDR3 is TGTTCCAGCAGCTTTACTAGCGGGGGGGCCGGTCCCGGGGAAGAGCAGTACTTC.

The chain recombines TRBV4-2 with TRBJ1-6; 7 bases align to TRBD1. V lost 1 base, J lost 9 bases, and 12 bases stayed unmatched. This CDR3 has 17 residues. In germline, CDR1 is LGHNA, CDR2 YNFKEQ. The CDR3 loop is CASSQVNKPGGGSPLHF. CDR3 DNA: TGTGCCAGCAGCCAAGTAAACAAACCAGGGGGTGGTTCACCCCTCCACTTT.